The 9 T cell receptor beta chains below were found in one sample sequenced in a study of OX40 agonist ivuxolimab in advanced cancers. The method was the immunoSEQ multiplex PCR assay. Drawn from immuneACCESS, this table holds only the in-frame rearrangements with V and J called that TCRdb kept. Clones are partly lost; checked studies trace under half to an unresolved V gene and leave the rest unexplained. In this sample the table shows some 74,000 clones, 82% of which occur a single time. The ten largest clones capture 4.5% to 6% of the sample. The material sequenced was CD4+ or CD8+ T cells sorted from blood, taken in a trial of the OX40 agonist ivuxolimab. The source of these receptors is an adult with an advanced solid tumor such as melanoma, head and neck, liver or kidney cancer.

This clone appeared once. Mismatch with germline at one junction end may stem from a read error. V is TRBV4-1 and J is TRBJ2-7, with D possibly TRBD2 on 7 matching bases. Germline CDR1 reads MGHRA; CDR2 reads YSYEKL. CDR3 length equals 15 residues. CDR3 in amino acids: CASSQARGASYEQYF. In DNA form, the CDR3 reads TGTGCCAGCAGCCAAGCACGGGGGGCCTCCTACGAGCAGTACTTC.

The chain couples TRBV5-1 to TRBJ1-2; D remains unclear. CDR1 and CDR2 (germline): SGHRS, YFSETQ. Between the trimmed V and J ends, which lost 4 bases and 1 base, there was a span of 11 bases. The CDR3 is 14 amino acids. As DNA, the CDR3 is TGCGCCAGCAGCCGTAACATGGTTAACTATGGCTACACCTTC. Encoded protein: CASSRNMVNYGYTF.

The V and J genes are TRBV10-3 and TRBJ2-6; TRBD1 matches 7 bases. Trimming removed 6 bases from V and 0 bases from J; junction bases left unmatched: 5. Per germline, CDR1 ENHRY and CDR2 SYGVKD. This CDR3 region has 16 residues. CDR3 residues: CAISGTANSGANVLTF. DNA of the CDR3: TGTGCCATCAGCGGGACAGCGAACTCTGGGGCCAACGTCCTGACTTTC.

CDR3 protein: CASSPGLHKGDTQYF. The CDR3 region has the DNA TGTGCCAGCAGCCCGGGACTCCACAAGGGGGATACGCAGTATTTT. The chain combines TRBV5-6 with TRBJ2-3; D is possibly TRBD2 (6 bases). CDR3 size: 15 residues. The germline CDR1 and CDR2 sequences are SGHDT and YYEEEE. V dropped 4 bases and J dropped 6 bases, with 18 bases sitting between them.

The chain is built from TRBV28 and TRBJ1-4, with 9 nucleotides matching TRBD1. The germline V gene encodes CDR1 MDHEN and CDR2 SYDVKM. Trimming removed 4 bases from V and 8 bases from J; junction bases left unmatched: 8. The CDR3 is made up of 15 amino acids. This chain's CDR3 is CASSSLQGAGEKLFF. The CDR3 DNA follows: TGTGCCAGCAGTTCTCTACAGGGGGCGGGAGAAAAACTGTTTTTT.

V gene TRBV28 combines with J gene TRBJ1-5, with D uncertain. This CDR3 comprises 15 residues. V lost 2 bases and J 5 bases, leaving 13 bases between the germline ends. The germline CDR1 and CDR2 sequences are MDHEN and SYDVKM. CDR3 bases: TGTGCCAGCAGTTTACTGGGAACGCTGTATCAGCCCCAGCATTTT. It specifies CASSLLGTLYQPQHF.

J is TRBJ2-3 and V is TRBV5-6; weak D call: TRBD1 (6 bases). The CDR3 sequence is 19 residues long. V was shortened by 3 bases and J by 0 bases, with 23 bases between the two germline ends. CDR1 is SGHDT, CDR2 YYEEEE, per germline. DNA of the CDR3: TGTGCCAGCAGCTCCCGGGACCCCGGGACAATTACCAGCACAGATACGCAGTATTTT. It codes for CASSSRDPGTITSTDTQYF.

The J gene is TRBJ2-3, the V gene TRBV5-1, with D perhaps matching TRBD2 (7 bases). Trimming removed 0 bases at V and 3 bases at J, with 11 bases between. CDR3 length: 15 amino acids. Germline CDR1 and CDR2: SGHRS and YFSETQ. CDR3: CASSLEGGQTDTQYF. CDR3 sequence (DNA): TGCGCCAGCAGCTTGGAGGGGGGGCAAACAGATACGCAGTATTTT.

This chain links TRBV27 with TRBJ2-6; TRBD1 agrees at 8 bases. Germline assignment: CDR1 MNHEY and CDR2 SMNVEV (reference sequence). There are 20 residues in the CDR3. J gave up 0 bases and V 5 bases, and 15 bases lay outside the gene matches. This CDR3 reads CASSAQGPGQAISGANVLTF. The CDR3 DNA sequence: TGTGCCAGCAGTGCACAAGGTCCGGGACAGGCCATCTCTGGGGCCAACGTCCTGACTTTC. The whole variable domain, remainder taken from reference TRBV27 and TRBJ2-6, is EAQVTQNPRYLITVTGKKLTVTCSQNMNHEYMSWYRQDPGLGLRQIYYSMNVEVTDKGDVPEGYKVSRKEKRNFPLILESPSPNQTSLYFCASSAQGPGQAISGANVLTFGAGSRLTVL.